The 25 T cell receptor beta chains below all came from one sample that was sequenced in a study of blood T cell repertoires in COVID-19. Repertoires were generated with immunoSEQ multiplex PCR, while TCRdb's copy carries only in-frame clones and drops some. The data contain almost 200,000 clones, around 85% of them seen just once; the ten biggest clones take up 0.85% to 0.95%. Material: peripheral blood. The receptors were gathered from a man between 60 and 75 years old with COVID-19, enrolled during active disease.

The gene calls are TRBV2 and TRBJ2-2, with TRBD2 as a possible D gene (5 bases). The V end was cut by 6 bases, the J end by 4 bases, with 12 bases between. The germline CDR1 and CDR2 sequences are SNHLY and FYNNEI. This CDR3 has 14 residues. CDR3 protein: CASRRPSGTGELFF. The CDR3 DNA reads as TGTGCCAGCAGACGCCCCAGCGGCACCGGGGAGCTGTTTTTT.

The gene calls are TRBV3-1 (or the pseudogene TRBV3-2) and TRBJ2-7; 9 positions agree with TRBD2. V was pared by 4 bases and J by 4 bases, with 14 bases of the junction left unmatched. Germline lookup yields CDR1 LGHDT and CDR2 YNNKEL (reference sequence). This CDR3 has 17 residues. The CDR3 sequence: CASSPDLYSGSLYEQYF. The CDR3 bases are TGTGCCAGCAGCCCCGACTTGTATAGCGGGAGTTTATACGAGCAGTACTTC.

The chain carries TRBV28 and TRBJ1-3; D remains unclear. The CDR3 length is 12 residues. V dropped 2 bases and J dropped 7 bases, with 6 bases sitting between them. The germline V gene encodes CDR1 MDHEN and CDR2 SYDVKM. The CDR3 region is CASSLRRNTIYF. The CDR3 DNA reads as TGTGCCAGCAGTTTAAGGCGGAACACCATATATTTT.

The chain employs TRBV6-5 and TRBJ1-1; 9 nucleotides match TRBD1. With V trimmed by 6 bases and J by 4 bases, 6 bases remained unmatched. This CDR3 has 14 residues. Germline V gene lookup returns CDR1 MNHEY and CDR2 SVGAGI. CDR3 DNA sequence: TGTGCCAGCAGGGGGACAGGGCGGGGCACTGAAGCTTTCTTT. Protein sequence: CASRGTGRGTEAFF.

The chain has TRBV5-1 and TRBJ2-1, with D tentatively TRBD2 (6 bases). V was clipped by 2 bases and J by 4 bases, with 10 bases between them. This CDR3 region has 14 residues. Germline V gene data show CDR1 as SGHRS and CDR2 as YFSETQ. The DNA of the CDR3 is TGCGCCAGCAGCTTCGACGGGAGTTACAATGAGCAGTTCTTC. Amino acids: CASSFDGSYNEQFF.

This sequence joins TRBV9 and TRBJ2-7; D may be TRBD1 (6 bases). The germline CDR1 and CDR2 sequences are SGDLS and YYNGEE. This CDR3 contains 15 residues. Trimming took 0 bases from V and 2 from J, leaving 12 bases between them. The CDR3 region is CASSVGQGIAYEQYF. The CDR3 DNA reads TGTGCCAGCAGCGTAGGGCAGGGGATCGCCTACGAGCAGTACTTC.

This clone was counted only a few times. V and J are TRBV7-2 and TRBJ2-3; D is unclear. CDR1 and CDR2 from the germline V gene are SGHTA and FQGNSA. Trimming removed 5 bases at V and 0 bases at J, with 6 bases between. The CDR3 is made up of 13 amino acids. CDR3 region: CASSVPSTDTQYF. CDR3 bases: TGTGCCAGCAGCGTTCCTAGCACAGATACGCAGTATTTT.

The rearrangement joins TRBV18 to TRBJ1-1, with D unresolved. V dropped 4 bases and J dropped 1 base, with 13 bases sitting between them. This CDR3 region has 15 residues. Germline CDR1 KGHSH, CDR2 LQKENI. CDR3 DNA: TGTGCCAGCTCACTCCGGACGGAGGCGAACACTGAAGCTTTCTTT. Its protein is CASSLRTEANTEAFF.

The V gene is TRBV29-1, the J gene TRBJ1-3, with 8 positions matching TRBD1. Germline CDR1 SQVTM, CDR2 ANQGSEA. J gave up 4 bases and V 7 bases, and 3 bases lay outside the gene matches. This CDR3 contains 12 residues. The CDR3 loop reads CSARTGGNTIYF. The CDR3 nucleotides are TGCAGCGCACGGACAGGGGGAAACACCATATATTTT. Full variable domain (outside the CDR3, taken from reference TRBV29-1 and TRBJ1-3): SAVISQKPSRDICQRGTSLTIQCQVDSQVTMMFWYRQQPGQSLTLIATANQGSEATYESGFVIDKFPISRPNLTFSTLTVSNMSPEDSSIYLCSARTGGNTIYFGEGSWLTVV.

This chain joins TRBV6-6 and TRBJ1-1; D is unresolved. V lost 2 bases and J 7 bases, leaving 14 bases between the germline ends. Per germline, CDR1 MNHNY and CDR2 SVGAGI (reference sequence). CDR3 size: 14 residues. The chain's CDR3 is CASSYVGLAGEAFF. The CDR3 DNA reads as TGTGCCAGCAGTTACGTCGGCCTCGCGGGTGAAGCTTTCTTT.

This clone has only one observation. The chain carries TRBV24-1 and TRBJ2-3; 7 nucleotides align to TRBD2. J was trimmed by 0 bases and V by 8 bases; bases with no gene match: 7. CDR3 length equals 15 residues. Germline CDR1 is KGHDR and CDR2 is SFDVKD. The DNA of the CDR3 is TGTGCCACCACCCGGCTAGCGGCGAGCACAGATACGCAGTATTTT. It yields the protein CATTRLAASTDTQYF.

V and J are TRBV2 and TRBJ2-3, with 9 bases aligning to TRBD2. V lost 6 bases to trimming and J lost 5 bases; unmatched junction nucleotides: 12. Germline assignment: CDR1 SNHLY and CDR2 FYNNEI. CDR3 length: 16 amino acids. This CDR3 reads CASSPSRGRAIDTQYF. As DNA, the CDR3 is TGTGCCAGCAGCCCGTCCCGCGGGAGGGCCATAGATACGCAGTATTTT.

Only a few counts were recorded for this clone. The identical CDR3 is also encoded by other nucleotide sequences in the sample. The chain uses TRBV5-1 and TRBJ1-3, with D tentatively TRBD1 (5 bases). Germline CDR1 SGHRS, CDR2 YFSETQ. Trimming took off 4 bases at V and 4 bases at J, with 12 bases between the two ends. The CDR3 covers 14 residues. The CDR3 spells CASSPGQGGNTIYF. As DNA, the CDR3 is TGCGCCAGCAGCCCCGGACAAGGGGGAAACACCATATATTTT. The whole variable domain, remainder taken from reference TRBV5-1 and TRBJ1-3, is KAGVTQTPRYLIKTRGQQVTLSCSPISGHRSVSWYQQTPGQGLQFLFEYFSETQRNKGNFPGRFSGRQFSNSRSEMNVSTLELGDSALYLCASSPGQGGNTIYFGEGSWLTVV.

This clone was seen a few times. The CDR3 coding sequence is TGCGCCAGCAGCCCGGGGACAGGAGATTCACCCCTCCACTTT. The encoded protein is CASSPGTGDSPLHF. The chain combines TRBV5-1 with TRBJ1-6; 8 bases match TRBD1. Germline trimming cut 4 bases from V and 8 bases from J; bases unmatched to any gene: 5. Germline CDR1 is SGHRS and CDR2 is YFSETQ. The CDR3 runs to 14 residues. Based on the CDR3 plus reference TRBV5-1 and TRBJ1-6, the full variable domain is KAGVTQTPRYLIKTRGQQVTLSCSPISGHRSVSWYQQTPGQGLQFLFEYFSETQRNKGNFPGRFSGRQFSNSRSEMNVSTLELGDSALYLCASSPGTGDSPLHFGNGTRLTVT.

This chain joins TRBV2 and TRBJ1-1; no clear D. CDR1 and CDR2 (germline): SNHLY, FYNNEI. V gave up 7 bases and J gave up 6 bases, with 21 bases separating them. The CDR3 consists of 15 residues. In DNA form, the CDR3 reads TGTGCCAGCACCTCCAAAAGTGGGAGGGAGCCTGAAGCTTTCTTT. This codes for CASTSKSGREPEAFF.

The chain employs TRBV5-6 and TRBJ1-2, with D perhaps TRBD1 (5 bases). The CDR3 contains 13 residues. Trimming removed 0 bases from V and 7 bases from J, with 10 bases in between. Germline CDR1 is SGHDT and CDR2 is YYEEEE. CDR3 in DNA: TGTGCCAGCAGCTTGGTTTCAGGGCTTGGCTACACCTTC. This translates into CASSLVSGLGYTF. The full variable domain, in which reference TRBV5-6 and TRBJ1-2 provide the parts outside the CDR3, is DAGVTQSPTHLIKTRGQQVTLRCSPKSGHDTVSWYQQALGQGPQFIFQYYEEEERQRGNFPDRFSGHQFPNYSSELNVNALLLGDSALYLCASSLVSGLGYTFGSGTRLTVV.

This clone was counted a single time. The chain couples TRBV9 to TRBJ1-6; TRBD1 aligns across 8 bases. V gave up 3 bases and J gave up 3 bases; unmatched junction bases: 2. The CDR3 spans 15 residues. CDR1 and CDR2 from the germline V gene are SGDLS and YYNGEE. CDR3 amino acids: CASSEGQVYNSPLHF. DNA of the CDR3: TGTGCCAGCAGCGAGGGACAGGTCTATAATTCACCCCTCCACTTT. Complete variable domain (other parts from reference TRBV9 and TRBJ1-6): DSGVTQTPKHLITATGQRVTLRCSPRSGDLSVYWYQQSLDQGLQFLIQYYNGEERAKGNILERFSAQQFPDLHSELNLSSLELGDSALYFCASSEGQVYNSPLHFGNGTRLTVT.

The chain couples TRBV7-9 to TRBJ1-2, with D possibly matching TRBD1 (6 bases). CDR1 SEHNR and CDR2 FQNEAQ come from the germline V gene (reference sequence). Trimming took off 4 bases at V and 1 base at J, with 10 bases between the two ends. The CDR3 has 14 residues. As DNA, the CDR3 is TGTGCCAGCAGCTCGGACAGCCTTAACTATGGCTACACCTTC. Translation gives CASSSDSLNYGYTF.

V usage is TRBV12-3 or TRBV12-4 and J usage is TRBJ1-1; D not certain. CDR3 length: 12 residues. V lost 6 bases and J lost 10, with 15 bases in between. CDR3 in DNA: TGTGCCAGCAGCAAGGATGAGCTAGCAGCTTTCTTT. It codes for CASSKDELAAFF.

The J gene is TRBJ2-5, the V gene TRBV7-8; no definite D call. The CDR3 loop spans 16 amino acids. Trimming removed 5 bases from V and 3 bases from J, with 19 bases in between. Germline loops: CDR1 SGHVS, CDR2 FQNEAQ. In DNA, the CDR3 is TGTGCCAGCAGCGGCTTCATCGGAGAACGCGAAGAGACCCAGTACTTC. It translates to CASSGFIGEREETQYF. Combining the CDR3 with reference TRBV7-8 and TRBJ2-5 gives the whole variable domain GAGVSQSPRYKVAKRGQDVALRCDPISGHVSLFWYQQALGQGPEFLTYFQNEAQLDKSGLPSDRFFAERPEGSVSTLKIQRTQQEDSAVYLCASSGFIGEREETQYFGPGTRLLVL.

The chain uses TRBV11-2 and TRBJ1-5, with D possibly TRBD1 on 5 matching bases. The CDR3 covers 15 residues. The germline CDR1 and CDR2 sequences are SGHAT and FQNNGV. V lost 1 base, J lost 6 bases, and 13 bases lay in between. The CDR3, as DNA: TGTGCCAGCAGCTTAGTTGGCAGGGCAGGTCAGCCCCAGCATTTT. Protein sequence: CASSLVGRAGQPQHF.

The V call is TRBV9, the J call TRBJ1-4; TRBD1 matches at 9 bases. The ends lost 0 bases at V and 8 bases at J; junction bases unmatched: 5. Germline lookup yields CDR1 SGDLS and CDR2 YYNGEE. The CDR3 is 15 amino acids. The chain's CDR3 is CASSVADRGYEKLFF. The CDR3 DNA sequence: TGTGCCAGCAGCGTAGCGGACAGGGGTTACGAAAAACTGTTTTTT.

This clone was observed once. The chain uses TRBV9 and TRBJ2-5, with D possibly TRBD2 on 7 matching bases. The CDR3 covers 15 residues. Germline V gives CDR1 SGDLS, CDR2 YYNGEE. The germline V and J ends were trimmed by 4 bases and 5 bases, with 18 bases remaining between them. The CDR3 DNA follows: TGTGCCAGCAGCCGGGGGGCCACGGAGAGGGAGACCCAGTACTTC. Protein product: CASSRGATERETQYF.

CDR3 nucleotide sequence: TGCAGTGCTAGTAGGGGACTCAACCAAGGGACTGAAGCTTTCTTT. It encodes CSASRGLNQGTEAFF. V usage is TRBV20-1 and J usage is TRBJ1-1; a possible D gene is TRBD1 (5 bases). V was shortened by 3 bases and J by 5 bases, with 19 bases between the two germline ends. The V gene's germline CDR1 is DFQATT and CDR2 SNEGSKA (reference sequence). This CDR3 region has 15 residues.

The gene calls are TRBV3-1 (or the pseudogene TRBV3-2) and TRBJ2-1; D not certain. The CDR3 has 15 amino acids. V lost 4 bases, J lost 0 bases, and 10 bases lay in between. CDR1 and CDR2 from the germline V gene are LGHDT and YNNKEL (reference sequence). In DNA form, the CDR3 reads TGTGCCAGCAGCCCCACTTACCGCTCCTACAATGAGCAGTTCTTC. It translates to CASSPTYRSYNEQFF.